What follows are 7 T cell receptor beta chains derived from one specimen sequenced in a study of shared clonotypes between healthy human individuals. Produced via immunoSEQ multiplex PCR; TCRdb's table is partial and in-frame only. The sample lists about 2.1 million clones; under 95% were seen once. Naive-designated CD8 cells lacked CD45RO, were positively enriched for CCR7, and omitted terminally differentiated effector memory CD45RA+ cells. What was sequenced was naive CD8+ T cells from PBMCs. These receptors all stem from a man aged 18-30 years in good health. Some clones in this sample may be carry-over from other donors' samples.

This clone was recorded a few times. Different DNA sequences within this sample yield the same CDR3. This sequence joins TRBV28 and TRBJ1-2; no clear D gene. CDR3 length: 13 residues. The germline CDR1 and CDR2 sequences are MDHEN and SYDVKM. V was cut by 3 bases and J by 2 bases, with 7 bases left in between. CDR3: CASSLGRNYGYTF. The CDR3 DNA follows: TGTGCCAGCAGTTTGGGCAGGAACTATGGCTACACCTTC.

Only one count was recorded for this clone. The gene calls are TRBV27 and TRBJ2-2; TRBD1 aligns across 7 bases. Unmatched junction bases numbered 4, after V lost 3 bases and J lost 3 bases. The CDR3 sequence is 15 residues long. Germline V lookup: CDR1 MNHEY, CDR2 SMNVEV (reference sequence). CDR3 DNA sequence: TGTGCCAGCAGTTTCAGGACAGGATACACCGGGGAGCTGTTTTTT. The encoded protein is CASSFRTGYTGELFF.

The chain links TRBV11-2 to TRBJ2-4; a weak D match, TRBD1 (5 bases). Per germline, CDR1 SGHAT and CDR2 FQNNGV. The ends were cut back, 5 bases at V and 6 bases at J, with 14 bases in the middle. The CDR3 loop spans 14 amino acids. CDR3 in DNA: TGTGCCAGCAGCGACCCCTGGGGCAGAAACATTCAGTACTTC. Translation: CASSDPWGRNIQYF.

J is TRBJ2-5 and V is TRBV6-5, with D uncertain. Between the trimmed V and J ends, which lost 6 bases and 5 bases, there was a span of 4 bases. Looked up from germline, CDR1 is MNHEY and CDR2 is SVGAGI. The CDR3 has 10 amino acids. This chain's CDR3 is CASRGETQYF. In nucleotides, the CDR3 is TGTGCCAGCAGGGGGGAGACCCAGTACTTC.

Notes on this clone: The same CDR3 is also encoded by other DNA sequences in this sample. The V and J genes are TRBV11-2 and TRBJ2-7; the D gene is possibly TRBD1 (6 bases). V was cut by 1 base and J by 3 bases, with 7 bases left in between. CDR1 is SGHAT and CDR2 is FQNNGV in the germline V gene. The CDR3 is 13 residues long. This CDR3 reads CASSLGTDYEQYF. CDR3 nucleotides: TGTGCCAGCAGCTTAGGGACAGACTACGAGCAGTACTTC.

The chain joins TRBV11-2 to TRBJ2-1; D unresolved. Germline V gives CDR1 SGHAT, CDR2 FQNNGV. V was shortened by 5 bases and J by 0 bases, with 11 bases between the two germline ends. The CDR3 contains 15 residues. The CDR3 is CASSQLISSYNEQFF. DNA for the CDR3: TGTGCCAGCAGCCAGCTGATTAGCTCCTACAATGAGCAGTTCTTC. Full variable domain (outside the CDR3, taken from reference TRBV11-2 and TRBJ2-1): EAGVAQSPRYKIIEKRQSVAFWCNPISGHATLYWYQQILGQGPKLLIQFQNNGVVDDSQLPKDRFSAERLKGVDSTLKIQPAKLEDSAVYLCASSQLISSYNEQFFGPGTRLTVL.

The chain combines TRBV2 with TRBJ2-7; a possible D gene is TRBD1 (5 bases). Germline values: CDR1 SNHLY, CDR2 FYNNEI. V was clipped by 6 bases and J by 2 bases, with 14 bases between them. The CDR3 spans 14 residues. CDR3 protein: CASSATKGAYEQYF. DNA for the CDR3: TGTGCCAGCAGCGCGACAAAAGGGGCCTACGAGCAGTACTTC.